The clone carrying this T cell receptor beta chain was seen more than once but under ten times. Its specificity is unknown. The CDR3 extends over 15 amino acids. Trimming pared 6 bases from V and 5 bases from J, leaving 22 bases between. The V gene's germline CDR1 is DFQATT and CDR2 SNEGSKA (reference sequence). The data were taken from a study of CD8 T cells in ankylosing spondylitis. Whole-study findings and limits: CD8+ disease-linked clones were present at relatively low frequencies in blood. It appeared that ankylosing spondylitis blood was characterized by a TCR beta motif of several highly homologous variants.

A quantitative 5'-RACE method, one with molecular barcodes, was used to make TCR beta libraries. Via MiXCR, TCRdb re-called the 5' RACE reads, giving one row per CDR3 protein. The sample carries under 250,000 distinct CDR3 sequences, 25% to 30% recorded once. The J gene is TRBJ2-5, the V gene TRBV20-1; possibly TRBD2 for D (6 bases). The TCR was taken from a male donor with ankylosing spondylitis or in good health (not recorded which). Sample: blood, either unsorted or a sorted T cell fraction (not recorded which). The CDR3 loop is CSAPPNGGITETQYF. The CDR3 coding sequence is TGCAGTGCCCCCCCAAATGGCGGGATCACTGAGACCCAGTACTTC.